This T cell receptor beta chain comes out of a study of cytomegalovirus exposure and HLA in healthy donors. Concerning this clone itself: Antigen: not known.

Trimming at V came to 5 bases and at J to 2 bases, leaving 2 bases not matched to a gene. Germline CDR1 reads SGHTA; CDR2 reads FQGNSA. This CDR3 is 14 amino acids long. PCR primers comprised 60 Vbeta and 13 Jbeta primers. The repertoire was sequenced with immunoSEQ multiplex PCR; TCRdb's copy has only in-frame clones and lacks some. The table lists roughly 190,000 clones, roughly 12% of them singletons. Study-wide points: Specific recognition of CMV antigens was confirmed in vitro for a few chains (all CMV-associated).

Sequencing input: PBMCs. The V gene is TRBV7-2, the J gene TRBJ2-1; 8 positions match TRBD2. This clonotype was sampled from a man aged 50-60 years in good health and CMV-seropositive. This CDR3 is CASSRGGPYNEQFF. The DNA of the CDR3 is TGTGCCAGCAGCCGGGGGGGCCCCTACAATGAGCAGTTCTTC.